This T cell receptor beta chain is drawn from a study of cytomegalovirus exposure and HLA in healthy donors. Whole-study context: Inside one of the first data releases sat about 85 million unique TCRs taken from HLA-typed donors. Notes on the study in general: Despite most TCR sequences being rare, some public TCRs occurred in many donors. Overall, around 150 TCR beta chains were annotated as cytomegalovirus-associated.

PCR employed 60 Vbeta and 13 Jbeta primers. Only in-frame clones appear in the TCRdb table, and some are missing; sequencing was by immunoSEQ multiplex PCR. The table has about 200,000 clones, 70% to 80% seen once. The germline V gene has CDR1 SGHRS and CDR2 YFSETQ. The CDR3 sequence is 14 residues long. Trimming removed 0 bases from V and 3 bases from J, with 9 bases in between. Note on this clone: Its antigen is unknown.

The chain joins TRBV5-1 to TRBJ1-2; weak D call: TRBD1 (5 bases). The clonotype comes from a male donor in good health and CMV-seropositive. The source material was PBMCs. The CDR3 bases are TGCGCCAGCAGCTTGGCTACAGGATACTATGGCTACACCTTC. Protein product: CASSLATGYYGYTF.